The 20 T cell receptor beta chains given below trace back to one sample, sequenced in a study of cytomegalovirus exposure and HLA in healthy donors. PCR employed 60 Vbeta and 13 Jbeta primers. Profiling relied on immunoSEQ multiplex PCR, and the TCRdb table lists in-frame clones only, not all of them. The sample holds 150,000 to 200,000 clones; roughly 84% are singletons and the top ten take about 0.25%. The sample consisted of PBMCs. Source of these receptors: a boy aged 5-17 years in good health and CMV-seronegative.

The chain uses TRBV5-4 and TRBJ1-1; D unclear. Trimming removed 0 bases from V and 0 bases from J, with 9 bases in between. The germline CDR1 and CDR2 sequences are SGHNT and YYREEE (reference sequence). The CDR3 runs to 15 residues. CDR3 sequence reads: CASSLEMAVNTEAFF. The CDR3 bases are TGTGCCAGCAGCTTGGAAATGGCGGTGAACACTGAAGCTTTCTTT.

The chain carries TRBV30 and TRBJ1-1; TRBD1 is a possible D gene (5 bases). Germline V gene sequence: CDR1 GTSNPN, CDR2 SVGIG (reference sequence). Trimming pared 1 base from V and 1 base from J, leaving 7 bases between. CDR3 length equals 13 residues. CDR3 residues: CAWSGGQNTEAFF. CDR3 DNA sequence: TGTGCCTGGAGTGGAGGACAGAACACTGAAGCTTTCTTT.

V is TRBV6-6 and J is TRBJ2-3, with 11 bases aligning to TRBD2. Germline V gene data show CDR1 as MNHNY and CDR2 as SVGAGI (reference sequence). V dropped 6 bases and J dropped 4; count of bases not matched to a gene: 6. This CDR3 region has 15 residues. The CDR3 spells CASRPLAGGPDTQYF. Written as DNA, the CDR3 is TGTGCCAGCAGGCCTCTAGCGGGGGGCCCAGATACGCAGTATTTT.

As to this clone: The junction shows a germline mismatch at one end, possibly a read error. The rearrangement joins TRBV7-6 to TRBJ2-7; 12 positions agree with TRBD2. Germline V gives CDR1 SGHVS, CDR2 FNYEAQ. The CDR3 is made up of 14 amino acids. CDR3 DNA: TGTGCCAGCAGCCTAGCGGGGGGGCCCTACGAGCAGTACTTC. It is translated as CASSLAGGPYEQYF.

The chain carries TRBV9 and TRBJ2-7, with TRBD1 matching 11 bases. J was trimmed by 0 bases and V by 6 bases; bases with no gene match: 11. Germline CDR1 reads SGDLS; CDR2 reads YYNGEE. This CDR3 region has 17 residues. Here the CDR3 reads CASNTRPDRGPSYEQYF. The CDR3 nucleotides are TGTGCCAGCAACACGCGGCCGGACAGGGGGCCCTCCTACGAGCAGTACTTC. The full variable domain, its missing parts supplied by reference TRBV9 and TRBJ2-7, is DSGVTQTPKHLITATGQRVTLRCSPRSGDLSVYWYQQSLDQGLQFLIQYYNGEERAKGNILERFSAQQFPDLHSELNLSSLELGDSALYFCASNTRPDRGPSYEQYFGPGTRLTVT.

The V and J genes are TRBV9 and TRBJ2-5, with D maybe TRBD1 (5 bases). Trimming removed 1 base at V and 0 bases at J, with 13 bases between. Germline V gene sequence: CDR1 SGDLS, CDR2 YYNGEE. This CDR3 contains 16 residues. The CDR3 here is CASSVSSGLYQETQYF. The DNA of the CDR3 is TGTGCCAGCAGCGTAAGCTCAGGGTTGTACCAAGAGACCCAGTACTTC.

The rearrangement joins TRBV19 to TRBJ2-1, with 8 bases identical to TRBD2. CDR1 is LNHDA and CDR2 is SQIVND in the germline V gene (reference sequence). This CDR3 has 14 residues. V shed 1 base and J 8 bases; nucleotides not matched to a gene: 4. CDR3: CASSIGTSGYEQFF. The CDR3 nucleotides are TGTGCCAGTAGTATAGGAACTAGCGGCTATGAGCAGTTCTTC.

This clone was counted a single time. V and J are TRBV5-5 and TRBJ1-6, with unresolved D. The CDR3 length is 15 residues. Germline values: CDR1 SGHKS, CDR2 YYEKEE (reference sequence). V was pared by 0 bases and J by 4 bases, with 8 bases between. DNA for the CDR3: TGTGCCAGCAGCTTGGATGAGGGTTATAATTCACCCCTCCACTTT. Its translation is CASSLDEGYNSPLHF.

V and J are TRBV5-6 and TRBJ2-7, with D perhaps TRBD2 (6 bases). Looked up from germline, CDR1 is SGHDT and CDR2 is YYEEEE. The CDR3 is 17 amino acids. Trimming removed 4 bases from V and 1 base from J, with 21 bases in between. DNA for the CDR3: TGTGCCAGCAGCGGCCCTCACGGGACTGGGAAGTCCTACGAGCAGTACTTC. Residues: CASSGPHGTGKSYEQYF.

The J gene is TRBJ2-4, the V gene TRBV5-1; D not certain. The V gene's germline CDR1 is SGHRS and CDR2 YFSETQ. V was pared by 4 bases and J by 7 bases, with 6 bases between. This CDR3 comprises 11 residues. The DNA for the CDR3 is TGCGCCAGCAGCGAGGCGAACATTCAGTACTTC. Translated: CASSEANIQYF.

V gene TRBV19 combines with J gene TRBJ1-4; D is possibly TRBD1 (6 bases). Trimming left V 4 bases short and J 7 bases short, with 13 bases between. Germline CDR1 LNHDA, CDR2 SQIVND (reference sequence). The CDR3 has 14 residues. CDR3 bases: TGTGCCAGTAGTAGAACAGGGCGAAGTGAAAAACTGTTTTTT. Its translation: CASSRTGRSEKLFF.

The chain has TRBV27 and TRBJ2-2, with TRBD1 matching over 8 bases. This CDR3 is 15 amino acids long. Trimming took 5 bases from V and 7 from J; bases not matched to a gene: 9. Germline values: CDR1 MNHEY, CDR2 SMNVEV (reference sequence). CDR3 DNA: TGTGCCAGCAGTACAAGGACAGGGTCCCACGGGGAGCTGTTTTTT. Translation gives CASSTRTGSHGELFF.

The chain is built from TRBV6-5 and TRBJ1-2, with TRBD1 as a possible D gene (6 bases). The CDR3 length is 14 residues. V gave up 6 bases and J gave up 2 bases, with 13 bases separating them. The germline CDR1 and CDR2 sequences are MNHEY and SVGAGI. Here the CDR3 reads CASRSLTGNYGYTF. CDR3 nucleotides: TGTGCCAGCAGATCCCTCACAGGGAACTATGGCTACACCTTC.

About this clone itself: This CDR3 is also generated by other DNA sequences in the sample. The rearrangement joins TRBV7-2 to TRBJ2-7; D gene ambiguous. The germline CDR1 and CDR2 sequences are SGHTA and FQGNSA. The V end lost 4 bases, the J end lost 0 bases, and 4 bases lay between the germline ends. The CDR3 has 12 residues. The CDR3 DNA follows: TGTGCCAGCAGCTCCAGCTCCTACGAGCAGTACTTC. Translated: CASSSSSYEQYF.

V usage is TRBV21-1 and J usage is TRBJ2-5; the table's D call of TRBD2 was not tested on the DNA. TRBV21-1 constitutes a pseudogene. CDR3 size: 15 residues. For the CDR3, the DNA is TGTGCCAGCAGCAAAGCCGTGACTAGGGCAGAGACCCAGTACTTC. This codes for CASSKAVTRAETQYF.

This clone appeared a few times. The V call is TRBV19, the J call TRBJ2-1; D is possibly TRBD1 (5 bases). The CDR3 covers 12 residues. Germline assignment: CDR1 LNHDA and CDR2 SQIVND (reference sequence). V dropped 8 bases and J dropped 5 bases, with 10 bases sitting between them. This chain's CDR3 is CASWGGNNEQFF. CDR3 DNA sequence: TGTGCCAGTTGGGGCGGTAACAATGAGCAGTTCTTC. Full variable domain (rest looked up from reference TRBV19 and TRBJ2-1): DGGITQSPKYLFRKEGQNVTLSCEQNLNHDAMYWYRQDPGQGLRLIYYSQIVNDFQKGDIAEGYSVSREKKESFPLTVTSAQKNPTAFYLCASWGGNNEQFFGPGTRLTVL.

This chain joins TRBV5-1 and TRBJ2-5; TRBD1 matches at 8 bases. Germline CDR1 reads SGHRS; CDR2 reads YFSETQ. V shed 0 bases and J 5 bases; nucleotides not matched to a gene: 6. This CDR3 spans 15 amino acids. CDR3 sequence reads: CASSLAPGGGETQYF. DNA for the CDR3: TGCGCCAGCAGCTTGGCCCCAGGGGGCGGTGAGACCCAGTACTTC.

The chain recombines TRBV28 with TRBJ2-6; perhaps TRBD2 as D (5 bases). V lost 7 bases to trimming and J lost 0 bases, with 16 bases between them. Germline CDR1 is MDHEN and CDR2 is SYDVKM. The CDR3 is 17 residues long. The CDR3 sequence: CASIGQTTTSGANVLTF. As DNA, the CDR3 is TGTGCCAGCATAGGGCAGACTACCACCTCTGGGGCCAACGTCCTGACTTTC.

V and J are TRBV28 and TRBJ2-7; D ambiguous. CDR1 is MDHEN, CDR2 SYDVKM, per germline. This CDR3 is 13 amino acids long. The V end was cut by 4 bases, the J end by 6 bases, with 13 bases between. The CDR3: CASSSGPPAEQYF. In DNA, the CDR3 is TGTGCCAGCAGTTCGGGTCCCCCCGCCGAGCAGTACTTC. The entire variable domain, with the rest obtained from reference TRBV28 and TRBJ2-7, is as follows: DVKVTQSSRYLVKRTGEKVFLECVQDMDHENMFWYRQDPGLGLRLIYFSYDVKMKEKGDIPEGYSVSREKKERFSLILESASTNQTSMYLCASSSGPPAEQYFGPGTRLTVT.

This chain links TRBV2 with TRBJ2-2; a weak D match, TRBD2 (6 bases). Germline CDR1 and CDR2: SNHLY and FYNNEI. The V end lost 10 bases, the J end lost 5 bases, and 17 bases lay between the germline ends. CDR3 size: 14 residues. For the CDR3, the DNA is TGTGCCACTGCGAGACTAGGGGTTACCGGGGAGCTGTTTTTT. It codes for CATARLGVTGELFF. The full variable domain, completed using reference TRBV2 and TRBJ2-2, is EPEVTQTPSHQVTQMGQEVILRCVPISNHLYFYWYRQILGQKVEFLVSFYNNEISEKSEIFDDQFSVERPDGSNFTLKIRSTKLEDSAMYFCATARLGVTGELFFGEGSRLTVL.